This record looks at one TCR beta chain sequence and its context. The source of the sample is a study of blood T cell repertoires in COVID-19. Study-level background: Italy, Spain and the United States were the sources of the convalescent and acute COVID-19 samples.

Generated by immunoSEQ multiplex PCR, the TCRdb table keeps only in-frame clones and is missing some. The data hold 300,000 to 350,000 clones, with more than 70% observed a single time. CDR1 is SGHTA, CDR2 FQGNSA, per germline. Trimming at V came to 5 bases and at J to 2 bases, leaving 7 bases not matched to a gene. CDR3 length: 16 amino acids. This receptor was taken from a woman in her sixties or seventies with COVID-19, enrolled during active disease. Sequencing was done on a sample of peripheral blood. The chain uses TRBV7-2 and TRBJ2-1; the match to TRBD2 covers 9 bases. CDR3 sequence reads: CASSTQPSGAYNEQFF. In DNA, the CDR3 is TGTGCCAGCAGCACCCAGCCTAGCGGGGCCTACAATGAGCAGTTCTTC.